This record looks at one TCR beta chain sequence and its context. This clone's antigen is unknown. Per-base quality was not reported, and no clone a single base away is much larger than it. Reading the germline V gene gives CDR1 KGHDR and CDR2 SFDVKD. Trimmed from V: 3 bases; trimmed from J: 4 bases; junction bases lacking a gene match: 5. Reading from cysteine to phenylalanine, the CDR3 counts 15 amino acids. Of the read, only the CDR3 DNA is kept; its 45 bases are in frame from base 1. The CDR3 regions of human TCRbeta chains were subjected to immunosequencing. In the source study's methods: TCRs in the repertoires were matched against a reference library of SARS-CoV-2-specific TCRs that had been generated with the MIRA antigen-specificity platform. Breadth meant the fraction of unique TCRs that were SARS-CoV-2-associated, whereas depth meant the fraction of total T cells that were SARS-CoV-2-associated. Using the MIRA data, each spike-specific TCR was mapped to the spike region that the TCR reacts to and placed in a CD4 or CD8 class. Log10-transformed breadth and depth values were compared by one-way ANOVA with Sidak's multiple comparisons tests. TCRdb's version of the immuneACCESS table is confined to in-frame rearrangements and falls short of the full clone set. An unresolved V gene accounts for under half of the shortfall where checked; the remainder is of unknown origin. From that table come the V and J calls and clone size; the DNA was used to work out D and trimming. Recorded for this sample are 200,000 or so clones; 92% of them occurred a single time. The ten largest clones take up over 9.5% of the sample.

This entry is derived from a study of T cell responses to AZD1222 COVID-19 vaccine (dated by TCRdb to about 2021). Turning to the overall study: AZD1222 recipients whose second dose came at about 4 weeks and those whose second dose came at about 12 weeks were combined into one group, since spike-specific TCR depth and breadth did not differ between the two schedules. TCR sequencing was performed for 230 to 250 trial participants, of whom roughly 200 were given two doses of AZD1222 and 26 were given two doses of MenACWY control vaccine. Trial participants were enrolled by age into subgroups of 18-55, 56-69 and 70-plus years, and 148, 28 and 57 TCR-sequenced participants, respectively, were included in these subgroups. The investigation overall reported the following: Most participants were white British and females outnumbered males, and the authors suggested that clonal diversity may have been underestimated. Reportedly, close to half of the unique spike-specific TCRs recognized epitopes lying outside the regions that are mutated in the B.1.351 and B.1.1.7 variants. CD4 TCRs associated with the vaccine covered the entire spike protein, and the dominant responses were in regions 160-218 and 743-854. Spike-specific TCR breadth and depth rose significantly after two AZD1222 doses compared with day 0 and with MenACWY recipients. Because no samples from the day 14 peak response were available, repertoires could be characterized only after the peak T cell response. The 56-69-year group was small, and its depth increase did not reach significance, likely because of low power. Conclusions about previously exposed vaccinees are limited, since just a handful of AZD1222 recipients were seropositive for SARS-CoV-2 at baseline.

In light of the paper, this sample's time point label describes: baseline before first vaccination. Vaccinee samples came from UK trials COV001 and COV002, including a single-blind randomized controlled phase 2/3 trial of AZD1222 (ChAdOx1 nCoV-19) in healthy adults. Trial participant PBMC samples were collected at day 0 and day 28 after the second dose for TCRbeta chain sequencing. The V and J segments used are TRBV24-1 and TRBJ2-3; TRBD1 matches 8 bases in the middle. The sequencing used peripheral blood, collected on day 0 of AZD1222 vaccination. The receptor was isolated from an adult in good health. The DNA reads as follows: TGTGCCACCAGTGATGACAGGGGTAGCGCAGATACGCAGTATTTT. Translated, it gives CATSDDRGSADTQYF.